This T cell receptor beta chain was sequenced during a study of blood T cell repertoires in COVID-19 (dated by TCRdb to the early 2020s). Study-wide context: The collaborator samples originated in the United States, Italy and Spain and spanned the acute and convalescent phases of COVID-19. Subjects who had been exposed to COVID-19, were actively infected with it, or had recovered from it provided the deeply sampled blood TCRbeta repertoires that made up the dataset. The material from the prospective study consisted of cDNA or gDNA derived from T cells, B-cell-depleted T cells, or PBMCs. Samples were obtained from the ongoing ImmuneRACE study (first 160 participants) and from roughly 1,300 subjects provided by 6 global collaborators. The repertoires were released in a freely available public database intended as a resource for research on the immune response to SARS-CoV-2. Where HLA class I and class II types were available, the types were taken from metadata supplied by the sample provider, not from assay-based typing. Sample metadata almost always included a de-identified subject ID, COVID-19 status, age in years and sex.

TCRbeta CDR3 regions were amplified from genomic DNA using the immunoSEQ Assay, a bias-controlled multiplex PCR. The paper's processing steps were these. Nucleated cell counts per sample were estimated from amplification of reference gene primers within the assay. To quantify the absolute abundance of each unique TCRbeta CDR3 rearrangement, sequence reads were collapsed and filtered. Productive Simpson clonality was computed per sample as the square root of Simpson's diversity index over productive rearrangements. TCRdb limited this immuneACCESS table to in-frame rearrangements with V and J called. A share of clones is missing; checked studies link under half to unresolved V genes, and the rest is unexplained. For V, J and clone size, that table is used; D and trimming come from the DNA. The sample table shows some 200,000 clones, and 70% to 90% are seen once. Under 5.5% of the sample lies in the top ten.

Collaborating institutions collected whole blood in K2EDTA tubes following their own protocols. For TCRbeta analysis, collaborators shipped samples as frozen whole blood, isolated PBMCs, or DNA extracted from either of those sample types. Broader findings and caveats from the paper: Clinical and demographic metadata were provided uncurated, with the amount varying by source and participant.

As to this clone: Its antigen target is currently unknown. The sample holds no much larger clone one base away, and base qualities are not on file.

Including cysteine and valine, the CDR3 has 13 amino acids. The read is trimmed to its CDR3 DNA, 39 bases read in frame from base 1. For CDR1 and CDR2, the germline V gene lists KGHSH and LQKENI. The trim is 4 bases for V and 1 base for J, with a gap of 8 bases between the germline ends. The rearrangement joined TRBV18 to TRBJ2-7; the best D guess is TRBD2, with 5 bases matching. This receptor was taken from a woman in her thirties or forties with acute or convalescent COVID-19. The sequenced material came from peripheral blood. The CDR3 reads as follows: CASSLALSYEQYV. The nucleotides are TGTGCCAGCTCACTAGCGCTATCCTACGAGCAGTACGTC.